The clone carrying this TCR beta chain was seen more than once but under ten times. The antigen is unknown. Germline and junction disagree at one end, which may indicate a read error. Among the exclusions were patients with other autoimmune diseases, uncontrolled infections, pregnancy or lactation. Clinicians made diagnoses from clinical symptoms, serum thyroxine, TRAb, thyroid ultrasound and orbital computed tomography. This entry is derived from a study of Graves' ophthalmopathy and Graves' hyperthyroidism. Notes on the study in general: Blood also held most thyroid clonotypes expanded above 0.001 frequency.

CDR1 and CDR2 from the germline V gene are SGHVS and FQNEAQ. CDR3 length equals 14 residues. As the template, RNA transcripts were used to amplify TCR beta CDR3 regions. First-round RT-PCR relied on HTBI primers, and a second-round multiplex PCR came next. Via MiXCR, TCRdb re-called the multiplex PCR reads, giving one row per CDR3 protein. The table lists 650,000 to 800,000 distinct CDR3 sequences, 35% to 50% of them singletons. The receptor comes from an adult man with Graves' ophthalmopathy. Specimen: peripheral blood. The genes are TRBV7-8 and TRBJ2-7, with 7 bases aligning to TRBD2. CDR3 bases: TGCGCCAGCAGCCTCCGGGCGGGGGCCTACGAGCAGTACTTC. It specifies CASSLRAGAYEQYF.